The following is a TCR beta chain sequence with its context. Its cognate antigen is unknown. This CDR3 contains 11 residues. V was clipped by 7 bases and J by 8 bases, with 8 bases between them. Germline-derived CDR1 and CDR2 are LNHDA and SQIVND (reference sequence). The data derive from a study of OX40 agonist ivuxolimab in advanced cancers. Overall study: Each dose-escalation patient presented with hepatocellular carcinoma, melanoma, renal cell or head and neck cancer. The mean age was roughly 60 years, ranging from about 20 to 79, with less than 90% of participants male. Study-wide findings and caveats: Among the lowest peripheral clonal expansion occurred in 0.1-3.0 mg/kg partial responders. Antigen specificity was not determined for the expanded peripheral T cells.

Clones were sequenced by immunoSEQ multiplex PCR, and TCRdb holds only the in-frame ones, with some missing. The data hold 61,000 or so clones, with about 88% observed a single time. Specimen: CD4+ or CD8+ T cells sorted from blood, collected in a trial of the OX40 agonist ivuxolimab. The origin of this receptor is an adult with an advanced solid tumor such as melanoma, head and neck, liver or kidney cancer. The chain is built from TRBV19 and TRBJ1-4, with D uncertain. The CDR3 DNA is TGTGCCAGTACCAGAAGCGAAAAACTGTTTTTT. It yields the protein CASTRSEKLFF. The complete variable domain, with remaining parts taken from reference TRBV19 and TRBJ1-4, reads DGGITQSPKYLFRKEGQNVTLSCEQNLNHDAMYWYRQDPGQGLRLIYYSQIVNDFQKGDIAEGYSVSREKKESFPLTVTSAQKNPTAFYLCASTRSEKLFFGSGTQLSVL.